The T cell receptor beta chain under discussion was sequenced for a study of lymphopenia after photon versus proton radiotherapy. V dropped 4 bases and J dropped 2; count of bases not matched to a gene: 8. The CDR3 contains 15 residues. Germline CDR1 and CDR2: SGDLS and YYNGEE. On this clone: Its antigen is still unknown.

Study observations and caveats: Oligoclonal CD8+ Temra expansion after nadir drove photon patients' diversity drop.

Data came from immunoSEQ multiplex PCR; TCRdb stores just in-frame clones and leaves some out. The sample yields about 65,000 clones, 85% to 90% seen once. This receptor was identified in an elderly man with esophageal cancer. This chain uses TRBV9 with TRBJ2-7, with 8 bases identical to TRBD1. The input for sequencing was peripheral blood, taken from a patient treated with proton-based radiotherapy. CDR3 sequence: CASSKEGQEAYEQYF. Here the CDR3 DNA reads TGTGCCAGCAGCAAGGAGGGACAGGAAGCCTACGAGCAGTACTTC.